Given below is one T cell receptor (beta chain) in context. Its matching antigen is unknown. CDR3 length: 16 amino acids. Germline trimming cut 3 bases from V and 4 bases from J; bases unmatched to any gene: 3. Looked up from germline, CDR1 is MDHEN and CDR2 is SYDVKM. This specimen belongs to a study of OX40 agonist ivuxolimab in advanced cancers. Overall study: Participants, roughly 80% male, averaged around 64 years of age, ranging from roughly 23 to 90. Prior anti-PD-1, anti-PD-L1 or anti-CTLA-4 therapy did not bar entry, and about 38% had some.

Overall study results and limits: No antigen was identified for the clonally expanded peripheral T cells. Researchers report that CD8+ T cells had, on average, more expanded clones than CD4+.

The table came from immunoSEQ multiplex PCR; TCRdb's copy has only in-frame clones and leaves some out. The sample records under 80,000 clones, about nine tenths being singletons. This sample comprised CD4+ or CD8+ T cells sorted from blood, obtained in a trial of the OX40 agonist ivuxolimab. The TCR originated in an adult with an advanced solid tumor such as melanoma, head and neck, liver or kidney cancer. The J gene is TRBJ2-5, the V gene TRBV28; 15 bases fit TRBD2. CDR3 nucleotide sequence: TGTGCCAGCAGTTTTAGGACTAGCGGGAGGGCAGAGACCCAGTACTTC. Protein: CASSFRTSGRAETQYF.